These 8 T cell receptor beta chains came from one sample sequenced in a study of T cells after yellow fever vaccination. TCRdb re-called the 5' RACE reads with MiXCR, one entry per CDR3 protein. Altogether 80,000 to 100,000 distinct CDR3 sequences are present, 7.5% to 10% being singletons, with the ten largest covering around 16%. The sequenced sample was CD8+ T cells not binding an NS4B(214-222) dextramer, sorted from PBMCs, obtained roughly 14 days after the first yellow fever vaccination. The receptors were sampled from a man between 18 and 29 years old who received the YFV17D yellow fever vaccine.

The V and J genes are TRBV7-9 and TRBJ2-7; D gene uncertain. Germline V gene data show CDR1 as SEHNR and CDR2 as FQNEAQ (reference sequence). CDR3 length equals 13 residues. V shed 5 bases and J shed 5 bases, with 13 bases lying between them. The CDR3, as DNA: TGTGCCAGCAGCCGGTGGGATGGGGACGAGCAGTACGTC. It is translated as CASSRWDGDEQYV.

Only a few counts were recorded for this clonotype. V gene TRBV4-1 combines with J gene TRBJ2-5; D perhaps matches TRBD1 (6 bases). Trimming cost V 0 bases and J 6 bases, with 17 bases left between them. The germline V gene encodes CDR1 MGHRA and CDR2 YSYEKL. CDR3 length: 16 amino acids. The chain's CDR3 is CASSQDNVGTPKTQYF. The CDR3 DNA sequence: TGCGCCAGCAGCCAAGATAACGTAGGGACACCGAAGACCCAGTACTTC.

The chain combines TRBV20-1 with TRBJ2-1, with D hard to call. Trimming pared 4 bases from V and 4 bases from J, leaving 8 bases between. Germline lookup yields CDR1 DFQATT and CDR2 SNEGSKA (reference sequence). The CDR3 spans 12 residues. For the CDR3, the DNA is TGCAGTGCTACTGAGGAGTACAATGAGCAGTTCTTC. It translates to CSATEEYNEQFF.

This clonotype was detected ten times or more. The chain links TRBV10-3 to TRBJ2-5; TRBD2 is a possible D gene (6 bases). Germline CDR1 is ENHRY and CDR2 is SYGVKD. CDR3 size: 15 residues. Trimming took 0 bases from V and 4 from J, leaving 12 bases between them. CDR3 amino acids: CAISESYPGGETQYF. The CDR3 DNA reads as TGTGCCATCAGTGAGTCTTATCCCGGGGGAGAGACCCAGTACTTC.

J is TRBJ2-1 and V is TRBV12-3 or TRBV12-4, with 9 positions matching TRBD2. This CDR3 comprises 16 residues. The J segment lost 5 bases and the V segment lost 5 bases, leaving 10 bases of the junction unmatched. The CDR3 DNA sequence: TGTGCCAGCAGTCACCTCGAGCGGGGGGCCAACAATGAGCAGTTCTTC. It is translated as CASSHLERGANNEQFF.

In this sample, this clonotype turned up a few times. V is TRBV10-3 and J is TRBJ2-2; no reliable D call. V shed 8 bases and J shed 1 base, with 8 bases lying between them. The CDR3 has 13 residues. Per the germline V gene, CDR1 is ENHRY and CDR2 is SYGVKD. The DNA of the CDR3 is TGTGCCATCCGGACCGAGAACACCGGGGAGCTGTTTTTT. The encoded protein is CAIRTENTGELFF.

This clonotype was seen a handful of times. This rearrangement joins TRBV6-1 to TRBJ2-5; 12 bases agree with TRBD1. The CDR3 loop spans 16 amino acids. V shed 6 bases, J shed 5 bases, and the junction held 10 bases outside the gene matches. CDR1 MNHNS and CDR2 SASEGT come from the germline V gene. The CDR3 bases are TGTGCCAGCAGGCCGGGGACAGGGGGCTCATGGGAGACCCAGTACTTC. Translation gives CASRPGTGGSWETQYF.

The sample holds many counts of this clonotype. The CDR3 loop is CSARGLRANNEQFF. In DNA form, the CDR3 reads TGCAGTGCTAGAGGATTGCGGGCTAACAATGAGCAGTTCTTC. The chain combines TRBV20-1 with TRBJ2-1; weak D call: TRBD2 (5 bases). The CDR3 covers 14 residues. The germline V gene has CDR1 DFQATT and CDR2 SNEGSKA (reference sequence). V was pared by 1 base and J by 5 bases, with 12 bases between.